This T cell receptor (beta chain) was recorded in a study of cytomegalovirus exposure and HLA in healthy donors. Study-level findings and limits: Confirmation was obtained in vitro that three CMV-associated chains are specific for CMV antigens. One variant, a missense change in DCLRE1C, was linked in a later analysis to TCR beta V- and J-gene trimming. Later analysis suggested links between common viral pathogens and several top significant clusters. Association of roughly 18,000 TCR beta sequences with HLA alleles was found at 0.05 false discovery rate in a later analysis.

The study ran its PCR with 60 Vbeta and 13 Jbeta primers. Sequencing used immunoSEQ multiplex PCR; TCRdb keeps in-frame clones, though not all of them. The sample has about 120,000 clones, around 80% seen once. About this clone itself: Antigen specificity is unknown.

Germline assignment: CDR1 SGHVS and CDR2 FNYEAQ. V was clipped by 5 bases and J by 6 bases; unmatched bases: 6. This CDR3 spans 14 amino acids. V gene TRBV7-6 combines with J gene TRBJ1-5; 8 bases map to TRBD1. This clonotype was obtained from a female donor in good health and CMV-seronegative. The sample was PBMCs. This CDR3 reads CASSVTGGAQPQHF. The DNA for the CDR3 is TGTGCCAGCAGCGTTACAGGGGGGGCTCAGCCCCAGCATTTT.